This TCR beta chain comes out of a study of T cell responses to AZD1222 COVID-19 vaccine. At the level of the study: Analyses pooled second doses at about 4 or about 12 weeks.

Produced via immunoSEQ multiplex PCR; TCRdb's table is partial and in-frame only. The sample lists tens of thousands of clones, 83% seen once, with around 52% in the top ten. CDR3 length equals 17 residues. V lost 4 bases, J lost 4 bases, and 6 bases stayed unmatched. Germline CDR1 reads MNHEY; CDR2 reads SVGEGT. This sequence originates from an adult in good health. The gene calls are TRBV6-2 or TRBV6-3 and TRBJ2-5; 16 bases align to TRBD2. The specimen comprised peripheral blood, sampled on day 0 of AZD1222 vaccination. As DNA, the CDR3 is TGTGCCAGCAGTTTGGGGACTAGCGGGGGGGCCGTAGAGACCCAGTACTTC. As protein: CASSLGTSGGAVETQYF.